Shown below are 24 T cell receptor beta chains from a single sample sequenced in a study of T cells in Graves' hyperthyroidism and ophthalmopathy. Template material for amplifying TCR beta CDR3 regions consisted of RNA transcripts. A set of HTBI primers served as the primers for a first-round RT-PCR of the TCR CDR3. From the multiplex PCR reads, TCRdb called clonotypes with MiXCR, one entry per CDR3 protein. The sample includes about 560,000 distinct CDR3 sequences, over 15% of them seen just once. Sequencing input: blood. The receptors originated from a woman in her late teens or twenties with Graves' hyperthyroidism.

This clonotype turned up a few times. The genes are TRBV5-1 and TRBJ2-1, with 8 bases matching TRBD2. The CDR3 is 14 amino acids. Trimming cost V 0 bases and J 8 bases; bases outside gene matches: 4. Germline CDR1 and CDR2: SGHRS and YFSETQ. The CDR3 loop is CASSLVLAVDEQFF. In DNA form, the CDR3 reads TGCGCCAGCAGCTTGGTACTAGCGGTAGATGAGCAGTTCTTC.

This clonotype occurred many times. J is TRBJ2-1 and V is TRBV20-1; the match to TRBD2 covers 13 bases. The CDR3 runs 15 residues. Germline trimming cut 2 bases from V and 4 bases from J; bases unmatched to any gene: 2. Germline CDR1 reads DFQATT; CDR2 reads SNEGSKA (reference sequence). The CDR3 reads CSARRLAGGYNEQFF. CDR3 nucleotides: TGCAGTGCTAGAAGACTAGCGGGAGGATACAATGAGCAGTTCTTC.

This clonotype was seen more than once but under ten times. The CDR3 nucleotides read TGTGCCAGCAGTTCCCGGAAGTCCTACAATGAGCAGTTCTTC. It translates to CASSSRKSYNEQFF. The chain links TRBV27 to TRBJ2-1; D gene uncertain. Trimming cost V 4 bases and J 1 base, with 8 bases left between them. The CDR3 totals 14 residues. The germline V gene has CDR1 MNHEY and CDR2 SMNVEV (reference sequence).

This clonotype appeared a few times. This could be a read error, since a much larger clone is one nucleotide away. The rearrangement links TRBV28 to TRBJ1-5; possibly TRBD1 for D (5 bases). This CDR3 is built from 16 residues. V lost 5 bases, J lost 4 bases, and 18 bases lay in between. Germline CDR1 is MDHEN and CDR2 is SYDVKM. DNA of the CDR3: TGTGCCAGCAGTAGCCGGGGCAGTACTAAGAATCAGCCCCAGCATTTT. It specifies CASSSRGSTKNQPQHF.

This clonotype has a handful of counts. This chain connects TRBV7-8 to TRBJ1-5; no firm D call. V was trimmed by 3 bases and J by 7 bases, leaving 10 bases between them. The CDR3 is made up of 13 amino acids. Germline V CDR1 and CDR2: SGHVS, FQNEAQ. CDR3 in amino acids: CASSFGVEQPQHF. CDR3 bases: TGTGCCAGCAGCTTCGGGGTAGAACAGCCCCAGCATTTT.

On this clonotype itself: A much larger clone differs from this one at a single base, so this may be a read error. This rearrangement joins TRBV18 to TRBJ1-1; D possibly corresponds to TRBD1 (5 bases). The length of the CDR3 is 13 residues. Trimming cost V 5 bases and J 6 bases, with 13 bases left between them. Germline V gene data show CDR1 as KGHSH and CDR2 as LQKENI. CDR3 DNA: TGTGCCAGCTCAGGACAAACGGCCGCTGAAGCTTTCTTT. The encoded protein is CASSGQTAAEAFF.

For this clonotype: This may stem from a read error, because a much larger clone lies one nucleotide away. This chain uses TRBV20-1 with TRBJ2-1, with 8 positions matching TRBD2. The J call may not be correct, given that the DNA end is closer to TRBJ2-7. The CDR3 extends over 13 amino acids. In germline, CDR1 is DFQATT, CDR2 SNEGSKA (reference sequence). The CDR3 nucleotides read TGCAGTCTGTCAGCGGGAGACTACAATGAGCAGTACTTC. This codes for CSLSAGDYNEQYF.

This clonotype appeared a few times. The chain has TRBV15 and TRBJ1-1; 7 nucleotides agree with TRBD1. Trimming at V came to 4 bases and at J to 4 bases, leaving 12 bases not matched to a gene. There are 16 residues in the CDR3. Germline V CDR1 and CDR2: LNHNV, YYDKDF (reference sequence). This CDR3 is CATSKLSGGTRTEAFF. The CDR3 coding sequence is TGTGCCACCAGCAAATTGTCAGGGGGAACGCGCACTGAAGCTTTCTTT. The full variable domain, its missing parts supplied by reference TRBV15 and TRBJ1-1, is DAMVIQNPRYQVTQFGKPVTLSCSQTLNHNVMYWYQQKSSQAPKLLFHYYDKDFNNEADTPDNFQSRRPNTSFCFLDIRSPGLGDTAMYLCATSKLSGGTRTEAFFGQGTRLTVV.

V and J are TRBV19 and TRBJ2-3, with unresolved D. Germline lookup yields CDR1 LNHDA and CDR2 SQIVND (reference sequence). The CDR3 extends over 13 amino acids. The germline V and J ends were trimmed by 7 bases and 1 base, with 9 bases remaining between them. CDR3 residues: CASNRLGTDTQYF. The CDR3 DNA is TGTGCCAGTAACAGACTGGGCACAGATACGCAGTATTTT.

This clonotype was recorded at least ten times. The V call is TRBV27, the J call TRBJ2-1; TRBD2 agrees at 8 bases. With 2 bases clipped from V and 7 bases from J, the junction kept 10 bases outside the gene matches. CDR1 is MNHEY, CDR2 SMNVEV, per germline (reference sequence). The CDR3 contains 16 residues. CDR3 in amino acids: CASSLRASGSWNEQFF. The CDR3 nucleotides read TGTGCCAGCAGTTTAAGAGCCAGCGGGAGTTGGAATGAGCAGTTCTTC.

Notes on this clonotype: One base away lies a much larger clone, so this may be a sequencing read error. V gene TRBV28 combines with J gene TRBJ1-1; 9 nucleotides line up with TRBD1. Per the germline V gene, CDR1 is MDHEN and CDR2 is SYDVKM. The length of the CDR3 is 15 residues. This CDR3 reads CASSPDRGMNTEVFF. The DNA for the CDR3 is TGTGCCAGCAGTCCGGACAGGGGAATGAACACTGAAGTTTTCTTT.

In nucleotides, the CDR3 is TGTGCCAGCAGCCTCAAGGGCAACGAGCAGTACTTC. Amino acid sequence: CASSLKGNEQYF. The chain recombines TRBV7-9 with TRBJ2-7; no clear D gene. CDR1 and CDR2 from the germline V gene are SEHNR and FQNEAQ (reference sequence). V lost 5 bases to trimming and J lost 5 bases, with 10 bases between them. This CDR3 is built from 12 residues.

The sample holds many counts of this clonotype. The J gene is TRBJ2-3, the V gene TRBV12-3 or TRBV12-4; the match to TRBD2 covers 7 bases. The CDR3 is 15 amino acids. V shed 7 bases, J shed 2 bases, and the junction held 9 bases outside the gene matches. The CDR3 sequence is CASTWDAGVTDTQYF. The CDR3 DNA sequence: TGTGCCAGCACCTGGGACGCGGGAGTCACAGATACGCAGTATTTT.

This rearrangement joins TRBV7-9 to TRBJ1-4; D gene uncertain. The CDR3 runs 15 residues. Germline CDR1 and CDR2: SEHNR and FQNEAQ (reference sequence). V lost 6 bases and J lost 4, with 15 bases in between. CDR3 residues: CASSTGRTDNEKLFF. The CDR3 region has the DNA TGTGCCAGCAGTACCGGGAGAACGGATAATGAAAAACTGTTTTTT.

Only a few counts were recorded for this clonotype. The chain joins TRBV13 to TRBJ1-1; the D is unclear. With 3 bases removed from V and 1 base from J, the gap between germline ends came to 9 bases. Per the germline V gene, CDR1 is PRHDT and CDR2 is FYEKMQ (reference sequence). The CDR3 contains 14 residues. CDR3 nucleotide sequence: TGTGCCAGCAGCTTCTTAGACTCGAACACTGAAGCTTTCTTT. Translating it yields CASSFLDSNTEAFF.

The chain joins TRBV6-1 to TRBJ1-5; D is ambiguous. V was shortened by 6 bases and J by 3 bases, with 9 bases between the two germline ends. The CDR3 is made up of 13 amino acids. Germline-derived CDR1 and CDR2 are MNHNS and SASEGT. The CDR3 DNA reads TGTGCCAGCAGCATCAGCCTCAATCAGCCCCAGCATTTT. It translates to CASSISLNQPQHF.

This sequence joins TRBV5-1 and TRBJ2-3; D ambiguous. Trimming took off 0 bases at V and 0 bases at J, with 8 bases between the two ends. Germline CDR1 and CDR2: SGHRS and YFSETQ. The CDR3 is 15 residues long. CDR3 sequence reads: CASSLVNPSTDTQYF. The CDR3 DNA is TGCGCCAGCAGCTTGGTGAACCCTAGCACAGATACGCAGTATTTT.

Only a few counts were recorded for this clonotype. This chain links TRBV19 with TRBJ2-2; D is possibly TRBD1 or TRBD2 (5 bases each). Germline CDR1 is LNHDA and CDR2 is SQIVND (reference sequence). This CDR3 region has 13 residues. V lost 7 bases to trimming and J lost 8 bases, with 14 bases between them. CDR3 nucleotide sequence: TGTGCCAGTACCTGGGACGAAAATGGGGAGCTGTTTTTT. It is translated as CASTWDENGELFF.

This clonotype occurred many times. The rearrangement joins TRBV2 to TRBJ2-3; possibly TRBD2 for D (6 bases). Trimming pared 5 bases from V and 11 bases from J, leaving 20 bases between. CDR1 and CDR2 (germline): SNHLY, FYNNEI. CDR3 length: 14 amino acids. The CDR3, as DNA: TGTGCCAGCAGTCAACAACCTACTAGCCCCATGCAGTATTTT. Its translation: CASSQQPTSPMQYF.

This clonotype has only a few counts. The rearrangement joins TRBV12-5 to TRBJ2-1; D is uncertain. This CDR3 region has 15 residues. The V end lost 1 base, the J end lost 0 bases, and 7 bases lay between the germline ends. Looked up from germline, CDR1 is LGHNT and CDR2 is FRNRAP. The CDR3 region is CASGLGLSSYNEQFF. In nucleotides, the CDR3 is TGTGCTAGTGGTTTGGGACTCAGCTCCTACAATGAGCAGTTCTTC.

This clonotype was observed at least ten times. The chain employs TRBV7-9 and TRBJ2-5; D is uncertain. CDR1 and CDR2 from the germline V gene are SEHNR and FQNEAQ (reference sequence). V was shortened by 3 bases and J by 2 bases, with 10 bases between the two germline ends. CDR3 length: 14 residues. CDR3 coding DNA: TGTGCCAGCAGCTTGACTCACCCACAAGAGACCCAGTACTTC. Its protein is CASSLTHPQETQYF.

This clonotype occurred many times. This chain uses TRBV2 with TRBJ2-5, with D perhaps TRBD1 or TRBD2 (6 bases each). There are 15 residues in the CDR3. Trimming shortened V by 6 bases and J by 5 bases, and 19 bases separated the two germline ends. Germline V lookup: CDR1 SNHLY, CDR2 FYNNEI. The CDR3: CASRKEGGYGETQYF. The CDR3 DNA follows: TGTGCCAGCAGGAAAGAAGGGGGGTATGGGGAGACCCAGTACTTC.

This clonotype has ten or more counts. This sequence joins TRBV3-1 and TRBJ2-3, with TRBD2 matching over 7 bases. Per germline, CDR1 LGHDT and CDR2 YNNKEL (reference sequence). Trimming cost V 4 bases and J 2 bases; bases outside gene matches: 6. The CDR3 has 15 amino acids. The chain's CDR3 is CASSLPSGPTDTQYF. In DNA, the CDR3 is TGTGCCAGCAGCCTCCCTAGCGGACCCACAGATACGCAGTATTTT.

Notes on this clonotype: A much larger clone lies a single base off, so this may be a read error. The gene calls are TRBV5-1 and TRBJ2-5, with a possible D match to TRBD2 (6 bases). Germline V lookup: CDR1 SGHRS, CDR2 YFSETQ. The CDR3 runs to 16 residues. Between the trimmed V and J ends, which lost 4 bases and 4 bases, there was a span of 20 bases. CDR3 sequence: CASSPGTGGFGETQYF. CDR3 DNA sequence: TGCGCCAGCAGCCCCGGGACTGGCGGGTTCGGAGAGACCCAGTACTTC.